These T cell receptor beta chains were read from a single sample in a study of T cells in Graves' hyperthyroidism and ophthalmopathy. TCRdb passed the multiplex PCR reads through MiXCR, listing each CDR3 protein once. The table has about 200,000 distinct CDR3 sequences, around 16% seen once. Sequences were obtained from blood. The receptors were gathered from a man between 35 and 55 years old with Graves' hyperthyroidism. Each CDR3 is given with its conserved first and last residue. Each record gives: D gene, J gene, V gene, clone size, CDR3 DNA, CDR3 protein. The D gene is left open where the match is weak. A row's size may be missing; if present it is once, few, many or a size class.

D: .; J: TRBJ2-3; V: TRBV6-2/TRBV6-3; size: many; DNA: TGTGCCAGCAGTACAGCAGGGGATACGCAGTATTTT; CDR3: CASSTAGDTQYF
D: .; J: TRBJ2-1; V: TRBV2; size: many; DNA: TGTGCCAGCAGTGCGGGGGGCCCCTCCTACAATGAGCAGTTCTTC; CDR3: CASSAGGPSYNEQFF
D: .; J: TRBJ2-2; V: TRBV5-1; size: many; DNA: TGCGCCAGCAGCTTTTTCGAGCGCGGGGAGCTGTTTTTT; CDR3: CASSFFERGELFF
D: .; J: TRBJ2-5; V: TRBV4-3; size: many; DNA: TGCGCCAGCAGCCAAGATCGGCAGGAAGAGACCCAGTACTTC; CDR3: CASSQDRQEETQYF
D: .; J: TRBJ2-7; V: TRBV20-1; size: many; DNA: TGCAGTGCTATTGCGGAAGGTTGGGGCGAGCAGTACTTC; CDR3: CSAIAEGWGEQYF
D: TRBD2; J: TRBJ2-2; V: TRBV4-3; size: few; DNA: TGCGCCAGCAGCCAAGGTCTGTTTCGGGGGGCGAACACCGGGGAGCTGTTTTTT; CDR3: CASSQGLFRGANTGELFF
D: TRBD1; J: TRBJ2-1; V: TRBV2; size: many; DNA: TGTGCCAGCAGAAAGGGACAGCTGGGTGAGCAGTTCTTC; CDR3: CASRKGQLGEQFF
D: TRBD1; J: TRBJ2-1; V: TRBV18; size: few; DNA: TGTGCCAGCTCACCACCCCTTGGACAGGGGGCTGGGTACAATGAGCAGTTCTTC; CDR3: CASSPPLGQGAGYNEQFF
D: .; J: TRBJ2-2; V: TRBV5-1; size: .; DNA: TGCGCCAGCAGGGATGAGGGCACCGGGGAGCTGTTTTTT; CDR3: CASRDEGTGELFF
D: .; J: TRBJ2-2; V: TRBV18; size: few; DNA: TGTGCCAGCTCACCAATAGGGAACACCGGGGAGCTGTTTTTT; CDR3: CASSPIGNTGELFF